The 12 T cell receptor beta chains listed next were all sequenced from one sample in a study of T cell responses to AZD1222 COVID-19 vaccine. Sequencing was performed with immunoSEQ multiplex PCR; in TCRdb, only in-frame clones are kept and a portion is missing. The table records 130,000 or so clones, 85% to 95% of them present only once. The sample here was peripheral blood, taken on day 0 of AZD1222 vaccination. The receptors originated from an adult in good health.

The chain carries TRBV7-9 and TRBJ2-3; D assignment may be TRBD1 or TRBD2 (6 bases each). V was pared by 11 bases and J by 6 bases, with 15 bases between. This CDR3 has 12 amino acids. Germline CDR1 and CDR2: SEHNR and FQNEAQ (reference sequence). CDR3 residues: CAGLGGSDTQYF. In DNA form, the CDR3 reads TGTGCCGGCCTAGGGGGGTCTGATACGCAGTATTTT.

The chain combines TRBV4-1 with TRBJ2-7, with D perhaps given as TRBD1 or TRBD2 (5 bases each). The CDR3 has 17 residues. Deletions cut 0 bases from V and 2 bases from J, with 17 bases between. From germline, CDR1 is MGHRA and CDR2 YSYEKL. The CDR3 loop is CASSQDRETAAPYEQYF. The CDR3, as DNA: TGCGCCAGCAGCCAAGATAGGGAGACAGCCGCCCCCTACGAGCAGTACTTC.

The chain links TRBV7-9 to TRBJ2-1; D ambiguous. The CDR3 loop spans 12 amino acids. Trimming took off 5 bases at V and 10 bases at J, with 12 bases between the two ends. Germline V gives CDR1 SEHNR, CDR2 FQNEAQ (reference sequence). The CDR3 loop reads CASSGPRTEQFF. The CDR3 DNA follows: TGTGCCAGCAGCGGTCCACGTACGGAGCAGTTCTTC.

The rearrangement links TRBV4-1 to TRBJ2-2; TRBD2 matches 7 bases. This CDR3 spans 14 amino acids. Per the germline V gene, CDR1 is MGHRA and CDR2 is YSYEKL. V lost 1 base and J lost 6; bases outside the gene matches: 2. The CDR3 sequence is CASSQGAGAGELFF. For the CDR3, the DNA is TGCGCCAGCAGCCAAGGCGCGGGGGCCGGGGAGCTGTTTTTT.

The CDR3 DNA reads as TGTGCCAGCAGGCCTAGCGGATCCACCTACGAGCAGTACTTC. This encodes CASRPSGSTYEQYF. The J gene is TRBJ2-7, the V gene TRBV27; 7 nucleotides agree with TRBD2. The germline V gene has CDR1 MNHEY and CDR2 SMNVEV (reference sequence). The ends lost 6 bases at V and 2 bases at J; junction bases unmatched: 7. This CDR3 has 14 residues.

The V call is TRBV11-2, the J call TRBJ2-3, with 8 bases matching TRBD2. V lost 5 bases, J lost 3 bases, and 7 bases stayed unmatched. Germline CDR1 SGHAT, CDR2 FQNNGV. The CDR3 covers 15 residues. CDR3 sequence (DNA): TGTGCCAGCAGCCCAAGGACTAGCCAGACAGATACGCAGTATTTT. The encoded protein is CASSPRTSQTDTQYF.

The genes are TRBV19 and TRBJ1-5; no reliable D call. Trimming left V 3 bases short and J 1 base short, with 13 bases between. The CDR3 consists of 16 residues. Germline CDR1 and CDR2: LNHDA and SQIVND (reference sequence). The chain's CDR3 is CASSIIQVTSNQPQHF. The DNA of the CDR3 is TGTGCCAGTAGTATTATTCAGGTGACGAGCAATCAGCCCCAGCATTTT.

The chain is built from TRBV14 and TRBJ1-2; a possible D gene is TRBD1 (6 bases). This CDR3 is 16 amino acids long. V lost 0 bases, J lost 4 bases, and 15 bases lay in between. Germline CDR1 reads SGHDN; CDR2 reads FVKESK. The CDR3 spells CASSQDGAGVLYGYTF. As DNA, the CDR3 is TGTGCCAGCAGCCAAGACGGGGCAGGGGTCCTCTATGGCTACACCTTC.

The chain couples TRBV14 to TRBJ2-7, with 13 bases that match TRBD2. The CDR3 sequence is 17 residues long. J gave up 2 bases and V 2 bases, and 6 bases lay outside the gene matches. The germline V gene has CDR1 SGHDN and CDR2 FVKESK. This chain's CDR3 is CASSQKGTSGRAYEQYF. As DNA, the CDR3 is TGTGCCAGCAGCCAAAAGGGAACTAGCGGGAGGGCCTACGAGCAGTACTTC.

The gene calls are TRBV7-3 and TRBJ2-7; TRBD2 is a possible D gene (5 bases). Trimming took 6 bases from V and 5 from J, leaving 14 bases between them. The CDR3 covers 13 residues. Germline values: CDR1 SGHTA, CDR2 FQGTGA. This CDR3 is CASSSSRGDEQYF. DNA of the CDR3: TGTGCCAGCAGTTCCTCCCGGGGAGACGAGCAGTACTTC.

The V gene is TRBV7-6, the J gene TRBJ2-3; D not certain. The CDR3 runs to 16 residues. The V gene lost 0 bases and the J gene lost 0 bases, with 10 bases spanning the gap. Germline V gene data show CDR1 as SGHVS and CDR2 as FNYEAQ. CDR3 loop: CASSLAPLTSTDTQYF. The CDR3 nucleotides are TGTGCCAGCAGCTTAGCCCCATTAACTAGCACAGATACGCAGTATTTT.

The chain recombines TRBV7-2 with TRBJ2-7, with no clear D. The CDR3 runs to 14 residues. Germline V gene sequence: CDR1 SGHTA, CDR2 FQGNSA. Trimming took off 5 bases at V and 3 bases at J, with 14 bases between the two ends. The CDR3 is CASSPGQRVYEQYF. The CDR3 DNA follows: TGTGCCAGCAGCCCAGGCCAGCGCGTCTACGAGCAGTACTTC. Looking up the rest from reference TRBV7-2 and TRBJ2-7 gives the full variable domain: GAGVSQSPSNKVTEKGKDVELRCDPISGHTALYWYRQSLGQGLEFLIYFQGNSAPDKSGLPSDRFSAERTGGSVSTLTIQRTQQEDSAVYLCASSPGQRVYEQYFGPGTRLTVT.